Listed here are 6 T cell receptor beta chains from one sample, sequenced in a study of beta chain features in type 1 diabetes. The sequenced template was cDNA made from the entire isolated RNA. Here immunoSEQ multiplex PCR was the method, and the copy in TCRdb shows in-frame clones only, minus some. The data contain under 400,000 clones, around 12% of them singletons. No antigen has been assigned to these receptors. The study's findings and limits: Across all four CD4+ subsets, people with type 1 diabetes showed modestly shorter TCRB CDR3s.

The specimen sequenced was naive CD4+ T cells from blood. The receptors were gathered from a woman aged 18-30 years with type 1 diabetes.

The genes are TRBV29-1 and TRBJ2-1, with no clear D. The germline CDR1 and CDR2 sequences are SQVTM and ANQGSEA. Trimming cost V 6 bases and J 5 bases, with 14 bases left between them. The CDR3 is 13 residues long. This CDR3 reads CSVEPRVDNEQFF. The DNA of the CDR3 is TGCAGCGTCGAACCCCGGGTAGACAATGAGCAGTTCTTC.

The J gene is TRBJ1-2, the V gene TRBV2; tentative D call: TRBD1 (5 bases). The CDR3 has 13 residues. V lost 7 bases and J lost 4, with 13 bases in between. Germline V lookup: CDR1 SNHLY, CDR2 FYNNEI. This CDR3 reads CASKGERAYGYTF. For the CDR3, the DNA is TGTGCCAGCAAAGGGGAAAGGGCCTATGGCTACACCTTC.

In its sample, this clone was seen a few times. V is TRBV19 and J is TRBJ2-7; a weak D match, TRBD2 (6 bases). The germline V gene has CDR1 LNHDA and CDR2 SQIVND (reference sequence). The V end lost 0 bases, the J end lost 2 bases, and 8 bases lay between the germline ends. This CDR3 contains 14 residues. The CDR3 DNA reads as TGTGCCAGTAGTATAGAGGGACTTGCCTACGAGCAGTACTTC. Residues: CASSIEGLAYEQYF. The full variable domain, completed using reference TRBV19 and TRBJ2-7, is DGGITQSPKYLFRKEGQNVTLSCEQNLNHDAMYWYRQDPGQGLRLIYYSQIVNDFQKGDIAEGYSVSREKKESFPLTVTSAQKNPTAFYLCASSIEGLAYEQYFGPGTRLTVT.

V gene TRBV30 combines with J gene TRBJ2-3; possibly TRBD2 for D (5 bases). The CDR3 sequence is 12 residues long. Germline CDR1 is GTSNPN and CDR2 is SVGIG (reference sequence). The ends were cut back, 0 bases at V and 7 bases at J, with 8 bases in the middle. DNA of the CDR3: TGTGCCTGGAGTGTCTCCGGGAATACGCAGTATTTT. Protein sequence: CAWSVSGNTQYF.

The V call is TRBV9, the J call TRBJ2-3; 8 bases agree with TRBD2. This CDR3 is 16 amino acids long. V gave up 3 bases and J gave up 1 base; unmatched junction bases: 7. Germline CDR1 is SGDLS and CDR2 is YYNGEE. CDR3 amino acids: CASSGVAGRRTDTQYF. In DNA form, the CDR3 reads TGTGCCAGCAGCGGCGTAGCGGGGCGCCGCACAGATACGCAGTATTTT.

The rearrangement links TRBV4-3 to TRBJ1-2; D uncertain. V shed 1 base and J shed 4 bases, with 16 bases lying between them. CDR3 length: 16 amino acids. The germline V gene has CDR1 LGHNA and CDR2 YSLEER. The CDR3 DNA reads TGCGCCAGCAGCCAAGCGAACCCCCCACCTAGCTATGGCTACACCTTC. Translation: CASSQANPPPSYGYTF.